The 29 T cell receptor beta chains given below trace back to one sample, sequenced in a study of CD8 T cells in Susac syndrome (dated by TCRdb to the late 2010s). Library creation used the immunoSEQ multiplex PCR assay. RNA was extracted using the RNeasy kit, and about 0.5 to 1 ug of the RNA was reverse transcribed with random hexamers. Using fastp trimming at Q25 and MiXCR clonotype assembly, TCRdb reanalyzed the public sequencing data and kept in-frame beta chains. Each entry is one CDR3 protein sequence, shown with its most common DNA and genes. A total of about 150,000 distinct CDR3 sequences appear in this sample, approximately 95% of them only once. The ten top clones hold approximately 0.15% of the sample. Sample: CD4+ T cells from PBMCs. The source of these receptors is a human donor with Susac syndrome.

This rearrangement joins TRBV27 to TRBJ2-3; D is perhaps TRBD2 (5 bases). V lost 0 bases and J 3 bases, leaving 13 bases between the germline ends. Per germline, CDR1 MNHEY and CDR2 SMNVEV (reference sequence). The CDR3 runs 16 residues. CDR3 amino acids: CASSLSTGMRTDTQYF. CDR3 nucleotides: TGTGCCAGCAGTTTATCCACGGGGATGAGGACAGATACGCAGTATTTT.

The V and J genes are TRBV3-1 and TRBJ1-2; 9 bases align to TRBD1. Trimming at V came to 6 bases and at J to 9 bases, leaving 5 bases not matched to a gene. The CDR3 sequence is 12 residues long. Germline V CDR1 and CDR2: LGHDT, YNNKEL (reference sequence). DNA of the CDR3: TGTGCCAGCAGTCCCGGGACAGGGAGCTACACCTTC. Translation gives CASSPGTGSYTF.

The table lists this clonotype with a count of one. This sequence joins TRBV27 and TRBJ2-7; D might be TRBD1 (5 bases). The CDR3 contains 15 residues. Looked up from germline, CDR1 is MNHEY and CDR2 is SMNVEV (reference sequence). Between the trimmed V and J ends, which lost 5 bases and 3 bases, there was a span of 17 bases. CDR3 sequence reads: CASSLGANLVYEQYF. The CDR3 DNA reads TGTGCCAGCAGTCTTGGGGCCAACCTCGTCTACGAGCAGTACTTC.

V gene TRBV5-1 combines with J gene TRBJ2-4; D may be TRBD2 (6 bases). V was pared by 7 bases and J by 6 bases, with 11 bases between. CDR3 length: 12 amino acids. Germline-derived CDR1 and CDR2 are SGHRS and YFSETQ. The CDR3 DNA reads TGCGCCAGCCGGGCCGGGGGAAACATTCAGTACTTC. Protein sequence: CASRAGGNIQYF.

The chain recombines TRBV7-9 with TRBJ2-5, with D hard to call. The CDR3 sequence is 13 residues long. Germline CDR1 and CDR2: SEHNR and FQNEAQ (reference sequence). Trimming removed 0 bases at V and 5 bases at J, with 7 bases between. The CDR3 region is CASSLASVETQYF. The DNA for the CDR3 is TGTGCCAGCAGCTTAGCGAGCGTGGAGACCCAGTACTTC.

V usage is TRBV12-3 or TRBV12-4 and J usage is TRBJ2-3, with D possibly called TRBD1 or TRBD2 (5 bases each). The CDR3 contains 15 residues. Deletions cut 6 bases from V and 2 bases from J, with 15 bases between. The CDR3, as DNA: TGTGCCAGCAGAAACATCGGGGCCTACACAGATACGCAGTATTTT. Translation gives CASRNIGAYTDTQYF.

The rearrangement joins TRBV20-1 to TRBJ1-2; 8 bases are a match to TRBD1. The CDR3 runs 12 residues. V was clipped by 5 bases and J by 5 bases; unmatched bases: 4. Germline V gene data show CDR1 as DFQATT and CDR2 as SNEGSKA (reference sequence). The CDR3 is CSASQGAYGYTF. The CDR3 DNA reads as TGCAGTGCTTCCCAGGGGGCATATGGCTACACCTTC.

This clonotype was found once. CDR3 protein: CASSSRPTGANVLTF. The CDR3 DNA is TGTGCCAGCAGTTCCCGTCCGACTGGGGCCAACGTCCTGACTTTC. The chain employs TRBV12-3 or TRBV12-4 and TRBJ2-6; D gene unclear. Trimming cost V 4 bases and J 2 bases, with 9 bases left between them. There are 15 residues in the CDR3.

The gene calls are TRBV11-2 and TRBJ2-7; D gene unclear. The CDR3 sequence is 14 residues long. Trimming removed 1 base from V and 4 bases from J, with 11 bases in between. Germline V CDR1 and CDR2: SGHAT, FQNNGV. The CDR3 nucleotides read TGTGCCAGCAGCTTAGGTTCGGCCCCATACGAGCAGTACTTC. Its translation: CASSLGSAPYEQYF.

V is TRBV15 and J is TRBJ2-1; TRBD1 might be the D (6 bases). The V and J ends lost 1 base and 3 bases respectively, with 13 bases between them. The CDR3 loop spans 16 amino acids. Germline assignment: CDR1 LNHNV and CDR2 YYDKDF (reference sequence). In DNA, the CDR3 is TGTGCCACCAGCAGAGCCTTTATACAGGGCTACAATGAGCAGTTCTTC. Translation: CATSRAFIQGYNEQFF.

The J gene is TRBJ1-1, the V gene TRBV29-1, with 10 bases fitting TRBD1. The CDR3 runs to 14 residues. Germline V CDR1 and CDR2: SQVTM, ANQGSEA. V shed 6 bases and J 1 base; nucleotides not matched to a gene: 5. The CDR3 DNA follows: TGCAGCGTAACTCGGACAGGGGGGAACACTGAAGCTTTCTTT. Translating gives CSVTRTGGNTEAFF.

This chain uses TRBV5-4 with TRBJ2-2; no clear D. Germline lookup yields CDR1 SGHNT and CDR2 YYREEE (reference sequence). This CDR3 region has 13 residues. V was shortened by 2 bases and J by 10 bases, with 12 bases between the two germline ends. CDR3 DNA sequence: TGTGCCAGCAGCTTCGACATCCGTCTGGAGCTGTTTTTT. Translation gives CASSFDIRLELFF.

The J gene is TRBJ1-2, the V gene TRBV3-1; 7 nucleotides align to TRBD1. After removal of 6 bases from V and 2 bases from J, the junction contained 3 bases not matched to a gene. The V gene's germline CDR1 is LGHDT and CDR2 YNNKEL (reference sequence). The CDR3 runs to 13 residues. CDR3 loop: CASRSQGNYGYTF. The CDR3 coding sequence is TGTGCCAGCAGATCACAGGGGAACTATGGCTACACCTTC.

V gene TRBV20-1 combines with J gene TRBJ1-5, with D hard to call. Germline CDR1 reads DFQATT; CDR2 reads SNEGSKA (reference sequence). This CDR3 spans 14 amino acids. V was cut by 2 bases and J by 2 bases, with 10 bases left in between. The CDR3 protein is CSARPGEGNQPQHF. CDR3 bases: TGCAGTGCTAGACCGGGAGAGGGCAATCAGCCCCAGCATTTT.

V and J are TRBV7-2 and TRBJ2-3; D unresolved. Per germline, CDR1 SGHTA and CDR2 FQGNSA. Trimming cost V 4 bases and J 6 bases, with 8 bases left between them. This CDR3 has 12 residues. The CDR3 coding sequence is TGTGCCAGCAGCTCGCTACCTGATACGCAGTATTTT. Its translation: CASSSLPDTQYF.

The chain uses TRBV7-9 and TRBJ2-3, with 9 nucleotides matching TRBD2. J lost 2 bases, V lost 5 bases, and 5 bases had no gene match. The germline CDR1 and CDR2 sequences are SEHNR and FQNEAQ (reference sequence). CDR3 length: 15 amino acids. Here the CDR3 DNA reads TGTGCCAGCAGCCCAGCGGGGGGTTACACAGATACGCAGTATTTT. As protein: CASSPAGGYTDTQYF.

The J gene is TRBJ2-1, the V gene TRBV5-1; 9 bases align to TRBD2. The junction had 7 bases not matched to a gene; V was cut back by 2 bases and J by 10 bases. The germline V gene has CDR1 SGHRS and CDR2 YFSETQ. The CDR3 is made up of 14 amino acids. The CDR3: CASSLSGGPHEQFF. In DNA form, the CDR3 reads TGCGCCAGCAGCTTAAGCGGGGGGCCCCACGAGCAGTTCTTC.

The V and J genes are TRBV6-5 and TRBJ1-2; D not resolved. Trimming removed 11 bases at V and 2 bases at J, with 9 bases between. The germline V gene has CDR1 MNHEY and CDR2 SVGAGI. The CDR3 is 11 amino acids. CDR3 residues: CASHGNYGYTF. The CDR3 nucleotides are TGTGCCTCACACGGGAACTATGGCTACACCTTC.

This chain joins TRBV20-1 and TRBJ2-3; TRBD2 matches 8 bases. The CDR3 has 13 amino acids. Germline CDR1 is DFQATT and CDR2 is SNEGSKA (reference sequence). V gave up 7 bases and J gave up 3 bases; unmatched junction bases: 6. In DNA form, the CDR3 reads TGCAGTGTGGTAGCGGGGAGGACAGATACGCAGTATTTT. It codes for CSVVAGRTDTQYF.

The chain has TRBV29-1 and TRBJ2-1, with 8 bases fitting TRBD1. This CDR3 spans 12 amino acids. Germline loops: CDR1 SQVTM, CDR2 ANQGSEA. CDR3 nucleotides: TGCAGTGCCCGGACAGGGAGAAATGAGCAGTTCTTC. Translating it yields CSARTGRNEQFF.

J is TRBJ2-5 and V is TRBV20-1; D is unclear. Germline V lookup: CDR1 DFQATT, CDR2 SNEGSKA (reference sequence). V lost 0 bases to trimming and J lost 5 bases, with 10 bases between them. The CDR3 has 13 amino acids. The CDR3 sequence: CSARDSGRETQYF. As DNA, the CDR3 is TGCAGTGCTAGAGATTCGGGTCGGGAGACCCAGTACTTC.

The genes are TRBV29-1 and TRBJ2-5, with a tentative D call TRBD1 (6 bases). V lost 3 bases to trimming and J lost 5 bases, with 10 bases between them. The CDR3 sequence is 12 residues long. Germline lookup yields CDR1 SQVTM and CDR2 ANQGSEA. The CDR3 is CSVDMGAETQYF. DNA for the CDR3: TGCAGCGTTGATATGGGGGCCGAGACCCAGTACTTC.

The chain employs TRBV20-1 and TRBJ2-7; 11 nucleotides agree with TRBD1. The CDR3 spans 14 residues. V shed 3 bases, J shed 4 bases, and the junction held 5 bases outside the gene matches. CDR1 is DFQATT and CDR2 is SNEGSKA in the germline V gene (reference sequence). The CDR3 nucleotides read TGCAGTGCTAGCCCCGGGACAGGGGGATACGAGCAGTACTTC. Translated, it gives CSASPGTGGYEQYF.

The CDR3 loop reads CASRADSGNSPLHF. In nucleotides, the CDR3 is TGTGCCAGCAGAGCGGACAGTGGTAATTCACCCCTCCACTTT. The J gene is TRBJ1-6, the V gene TRBV6-6; a possible D gene is TRBD1 (6 bases). This CDR3 contains 14 residues. Germline V lookup: CDR1 MNHNY, CDR2 SVGAGI (reference sequence). V was shortened by 6 bases and J by 6 bases, with 12 bases between the two germline ends.

The CDR3 bases are TGTGCCAGCAGCGTCTCGATGGTAGATACGCAGTATTTT. Translating gives CASSVSMVDTQYF. The V and J genes are TRBV9 and TRBJ2-3, with D hard to call. V dropped 2 bases and J dropped 5 bases, with 9 bases sitting between them. The CDR3 extends over 13 amino acids. The germline V gene has CDR1 SGDLS and CDR2 YYNGEE.

CDR3 residues: CASSLGLALETQYF. The CDR3 DNA reads as TGTGCCAGCAGCCTAGGACTAGCCTTAGAGACCCAGTACTTC. The chain uses TRBV9 and TRBJ2-5; 8 nucleotides agree with TRBD2. The CDR3 is 14 amino acids. Trimming cost V 4 bases and J 4 bases; bases outside gene matches: 6. The germline V gene encodes CDR1 SGDLS and CDR2 YYNGEE.

V is TRBV20-1 and J is TRBJ1-2; D might be TRBD1 (6 bases). Germline values: CDR1 DFQATT, CDR2 SNEGSKA (reference sequence). V was pared by 7 bases and J by 4 bases, with 13 bases between. This CDR3 has 12 amino acids. CDR3 region: CSVADRGYGYTF. The CDR3 DNA sequence: TGCAGTGTAGCGGACAGAGGCTATGGCTACACCTTC.

The genes are TRBV6-5 and TRBJ1-2, with no clear D. The CDR3 has 15 residues. Trimming pared 5 bases from V and 0 bases from J, leaving 13 bases between. The germline CDR1 and CDR2 sequences are MNHEY and SVGAGI. CDR3 coding DNA: TGTGCCAGCAGTGCCCGGGGAGCAGCTAACTATGGCTACACCTTC. It yields the protein CASSARGAANYGYTF.

This chain connects TRBV5-6 to TRBJ2-5; tentative D call: TRBD2 (6 bases). In germline, CDR1 is SGHDT, CDR2 YYEEEE. The CDR3 sequence is 17 residues long. Trimming pared 4 bases from V and 2 bases from J, leaving 21 bases between. The CDR3 region is CASSRWNSGYDQETQYF. For the CDR3, the DNA is TGTGCCAGCAGCCGGTGGAACAGCGGGTACGATCAAGAGACCCAGTACTTC.